These 13 T cell receptor beta chains were sequenced from one sample in a study of cytomegalovirus exposure and HLA in healthy donors. 13 Jbeta primers and 60 Vbeta primers were used for the PCR. Sequenced by immunoSEQ multiplex PCR; TCRdb stores in-frame clones only, minus some. The repertoire holds 95,000 to 150,000 clones, over 65% seen once, with 9.5% to 13% in the top ten. Material for sequencing was PBMCs. The receptors come from a man aged 25 to 40 in good health and CMV-seropositive.

The chain recombines TRBV5-1 with TRBJ2-5; possibly TRBD1 for D (5 bases). The CDR3 is made up of 15 amino acids. Germline CDR1 reads SGHRS; CDR2 reads YFSETQ. V was cut by 3 bases and J by 5 bases, with 17 bases left in between. CDR3 amino acids: CASSSPTPGRETQYF. Written as DNA, the CDR3 is TGCGCCAGCAGCTCCCCGACCCCAGGGCGGGAGACCCAGTACTTC.

The rearrangement links TRBV14 to TRBJ1-1; D not resolved. Trimming removed 5 bases at V and 5 bases at J, with 12 bases between. CDR1 and CDR2 from the germline V gene are SGHDN and FVKESK. The CDR3 is made up of 13 amino acids. The CDR3 DNA is TGTGCCAGCAGCATCCTAACGGGGACTGAAGCTTTCTTT. Its protein product is CASSILTGTEAFF.

This clone was counted between two and nine times. The V gene is TRBV6-4, the J gene TRBJ2-1; D possibly corresponds to TRBD2 (6 bases). V was pared by 4 bases and J by 8 bases, with 12 bases between. The germline gives CDR1 MRHNA, CDR2 SNTAGT. The CDR3 loop spans 13 amino acids. CDR3 protein: CASSVGGGYEQFF. In DNA form, the CDR3 reads TGTGCCAGCAGTGTCGGAGGAGGGTATGAGCAGTTCTTC.

This clone was found once. The chain employs TRBV19 and TRBJ1-5; 9 bases line up with TRBD1. Germline V CDR1 and CDR2: LNHDA, SQIVND (reference sequence). The CDR3 has 14 amino acids. The J segment lost 6 bases and the V segment lost 8 bases, leaving 8 bases of the junction unmatched. The CDR3 bases are TGTGCCAGTTTCCCGACAGGGGGATTTCAGCCCCAGCATTTT. Its translation: CASFPTGGFQPQHF.

This chain links TRBV30 with TRBJ1-3; D gene ambiguous. The germline V gene encodes CDR1 GTSNPN and CDR2 SVGIG (reference sequence). V shed 2 bases and J shed 4 bases, with 9 bases lying between them. This CDR3 has 13 amino acids. CDR3 in DNA: TGTGCCTGGAGTCCTTTAATCGGAAACACCATATATTTT. Encoded protein: CAWSPLIGNTIYF.

This clone came up a few times. The chain links TRBV30 to TRBJ1-2; 10 bases align to TRBD1. Germline V gene data show CDR1 as GTSNPN and CDR2 as SVGIG (reference sequence). The CDR3 extends over 11 amino acids. Unmatched junction bases numbered 3, after V lost 7 bases and J lost 7 bases. The CDR3: CASDRGVGYTF. The CDR3, as DNA: TGTGCCTCGGACAGGGGGGTTGGCTACACCTTC.

This chain links TRBV29-1 with TRBJ1-5, with D perhaps TRBD1 (5 bases). The ends were cut back, 7 bases at V and 2 bases at J, with 9 bases in the middle. Per the germline V gene, CDR1 is SQVTM and CDR2 is ANQGSEA. CDR3 length: 12 residues. CDR3 DNA sequence: TGCAGCGCGGGGGGAGGCAATCAGCCCCAGCATTTT. Translating gives CSAGGGNQPQHF.

This rearrangement joins TRBV11-2 to TRBJ2-5; weak D call: TRBD2 (5 bases). This CDR3 contains 15 residues. The germline CDR1 and CDR2 sequences are SGHAT and FQNNGV. Trimming took off 4 bases at V and 5 bases at J, with 17 bases between the two ends. The chain's CDR3 is CASSYDRGLMETQYF. DNA for the CDR3: TGTGCCAGCAGCTACGATCGGGGTCTTATGGAGACCCAGTACTTC.

V and J are TRBV27 and TRBJ2-7; D might be TRBD1 (6 bases). The CDR3 is made up of 13 amino acids. Germline CDR1 and CDR2: MNHEY and SMNVEV (reference sequence). V was clipped by 8 bases and J by 0 bases, with 11 bases between them. In nucleotides, the CDR3 is TGTGCCAGCGGCAGGGGATCCTCCTACGAGCAGTACTTC. This sequence encodes CASGRGSSYEQYF.

Here the CDR3 DNA reads TGTGCCTCCAGCCCTCGACTAGCAGCAGAGACCCAGTACTTC. Its translation: CASSPRLAAETQYF. V usage is TRBV7-9 and J usage is TRBJ2-5, with TRBD2 identical over 7 bases. J lost 4 bases, V lost 11 bases, and 13 bases had no gene match. Germline values: CDR1 SEHNR, CDR2 FQNEAQ (reference sequence). The CDR3 has 14 residues.

V and J are TRBV7-8 and TRBJ2-5, with 7 positions matching TRBD2. CDR3 length: 17 amino acids. Germline values: CDR1 SGHVS, CDR2 FQNEAQ. After removal of 5 bases from V and 3 bases from J, the junction contained 15 bases not matched to a gene. The CDR3 region is CASSPRGGETSEETQYF. The CDR3 DNA reads TGTGCCAGCAGCCCTCGCGGGGGAGAGACTAGTGAAGAGACCCAGTACTTC.

This chain uses TRBV11-1 with TRBJ2-1; 9 bases agree with TRBD2. Trimming cost V 4 bases and J 6 bases; bases outside gene matches: 13. CDR1 and CDR2 (germline): SGHAT, FQDESV (reference sequence). The CDR3 spans 17 residues. CDR3 in amino acids: CASSSRTSVTRGNEQFF. CDR3 DNA sequence: TGTGCCAGCAGCTCCCGGACTAGCGTTACGCGGGGCAATGAGCAGTTCTTC.

The CDR3 region is CSSRQGFQETQYF. The CDR3 DNA sequence: TGCAGCTCGAGACAGGGTTTTCAAGAGACCCAGTACTTC. V is TRBV29-1 and J is TRBJ2-5; 7 bases match TRBD1. V shed 8 bases, J shed 2 bases, and the junction held 8 bases outside the gene matches. Germline CDR1 reads SQVTM; CDR2 reads ANQGSEA. The CDR3 length is 13 residues.